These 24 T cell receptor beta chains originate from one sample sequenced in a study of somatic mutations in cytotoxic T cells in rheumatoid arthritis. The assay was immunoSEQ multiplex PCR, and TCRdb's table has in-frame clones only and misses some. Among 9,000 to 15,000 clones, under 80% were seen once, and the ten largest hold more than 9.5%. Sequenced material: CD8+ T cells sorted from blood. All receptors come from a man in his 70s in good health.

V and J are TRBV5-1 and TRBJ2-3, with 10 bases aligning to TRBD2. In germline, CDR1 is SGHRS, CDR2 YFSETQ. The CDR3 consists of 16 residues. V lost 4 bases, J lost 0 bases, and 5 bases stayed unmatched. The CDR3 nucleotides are TGCGCCAGCAGCGAACTAGCGGGGTCTAGCACAGATACGCAGTATTTT. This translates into CASSELAGSSTDTQYF. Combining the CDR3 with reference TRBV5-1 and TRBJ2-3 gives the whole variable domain KAGVTQTPRYLIKTRGQQVTLSCSPISGHRSVSWYQQTPGQGLQFLFEYFSETQRNKGNFPGRFSGRQFSNSRSEMNVSTLELGDSALYLCASSELAGSSTDTQYFGPGTRLTVL.

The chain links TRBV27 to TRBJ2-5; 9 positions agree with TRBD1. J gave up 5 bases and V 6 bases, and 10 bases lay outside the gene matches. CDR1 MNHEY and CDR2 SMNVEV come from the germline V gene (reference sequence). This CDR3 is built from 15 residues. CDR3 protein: CASSSWDRVYETQYF. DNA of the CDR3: TGTGCCAGCAGCTCCTGGGACAGGGTTTACGAGACCCAGTACTTC.

CDR3 sequence reads: CASGNRGPSGELFF. The CDR3 nucleotides are TGTGCCAGCGGTAACAGGGGTCCCAGCGGGGAGCTGTTTTTT. This chain uses TRBV21-1 with TRBJ2-2; TRBD1, as called in the table, went unchecked against the DNA. TRBV21-1 is recorded as a pseudogene. This CDR3 contains 14 residues.

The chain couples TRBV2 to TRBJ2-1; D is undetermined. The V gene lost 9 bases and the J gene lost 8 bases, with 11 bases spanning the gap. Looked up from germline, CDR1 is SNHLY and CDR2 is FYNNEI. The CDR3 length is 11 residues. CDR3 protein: CASELIDEQFF. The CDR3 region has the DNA TGTGCCAGTGAACTTATCGATGAGCAGTTCTTC.

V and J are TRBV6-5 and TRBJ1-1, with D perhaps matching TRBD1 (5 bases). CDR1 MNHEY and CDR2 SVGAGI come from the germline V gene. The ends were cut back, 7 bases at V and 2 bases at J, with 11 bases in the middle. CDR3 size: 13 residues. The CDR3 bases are TGTGCCAGCAAGGTGGGGGGAAACACTGAAGCTTTCTTT. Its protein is CASKVGGNTEAFF.

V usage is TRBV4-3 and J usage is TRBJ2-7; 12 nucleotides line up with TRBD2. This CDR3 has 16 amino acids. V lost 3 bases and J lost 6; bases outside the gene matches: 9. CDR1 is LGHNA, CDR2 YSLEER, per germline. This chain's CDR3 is CASSQGRLAGEGEQYF. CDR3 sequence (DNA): TGCGCCAGCAGCCAGGGTAGACTAGCGGGGGAAGGCGAGCAGTACTTC.

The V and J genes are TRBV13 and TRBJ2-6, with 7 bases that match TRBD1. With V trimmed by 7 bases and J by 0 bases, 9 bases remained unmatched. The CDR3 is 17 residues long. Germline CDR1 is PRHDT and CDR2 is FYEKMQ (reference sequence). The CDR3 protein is CASTGTDTFSGANVLTF. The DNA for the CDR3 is TGTGCCAGCACCGGGACAGACACTTTCTCTGGGGCCAACGTCCTGACTTTC.

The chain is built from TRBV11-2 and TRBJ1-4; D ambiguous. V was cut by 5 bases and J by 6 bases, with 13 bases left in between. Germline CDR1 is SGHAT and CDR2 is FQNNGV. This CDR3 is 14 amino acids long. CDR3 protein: CASSLGSLDEKLFF. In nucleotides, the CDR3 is TGTGCCAGCAGCCTTGGCAGTTTGGATGAAAAACTGTTTTTT.

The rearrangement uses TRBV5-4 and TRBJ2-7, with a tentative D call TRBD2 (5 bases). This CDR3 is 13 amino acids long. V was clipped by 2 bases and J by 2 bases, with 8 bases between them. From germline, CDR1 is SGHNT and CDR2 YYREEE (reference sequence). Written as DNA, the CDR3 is TGTGCCAGCAGCTTAGACGGGACCTACGAGCAGTACTTC. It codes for CASSLDGTYEQYF.

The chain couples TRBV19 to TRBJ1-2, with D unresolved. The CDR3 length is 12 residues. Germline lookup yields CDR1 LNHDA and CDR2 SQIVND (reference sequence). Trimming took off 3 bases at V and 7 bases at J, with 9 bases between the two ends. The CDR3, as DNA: TGTGCCAGTAGTATCGGACGGGTTGGCTACACCTTC. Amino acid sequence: CASSIGRVGYTF.

The CDR3, as DNA: TGTGCCAGCTCCCTTGGACAGGGCCAAGAGACCCAGTACTTC. Translating gives CASSLGQGQETQYF. The J gene is TRBJ2-5, the V gene TRBV18; 8 bases fit TRBD1. This CDR3 is built from 14 residues. V lost 6 bases to trimming and J lost 1 base; unmatched junction nucleotides: 4. Germline V lookup: CDR1 KGHSH, CDR2 LQKENI.

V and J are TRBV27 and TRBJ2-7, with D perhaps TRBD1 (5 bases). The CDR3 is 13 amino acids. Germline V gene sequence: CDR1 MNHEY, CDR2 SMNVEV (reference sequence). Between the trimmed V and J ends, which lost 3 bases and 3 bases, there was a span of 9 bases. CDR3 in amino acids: CASSFNQGYEQYF. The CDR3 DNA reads TGTGCCAGCAGTTTCAACCAGGGCTACGAGCAGTACTTC.

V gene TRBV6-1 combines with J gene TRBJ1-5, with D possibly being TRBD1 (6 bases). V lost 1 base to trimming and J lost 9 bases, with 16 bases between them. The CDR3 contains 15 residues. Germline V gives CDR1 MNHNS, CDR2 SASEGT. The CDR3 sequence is CASSEGGGRGGPQHF. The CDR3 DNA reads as TGTGCCAGCAGTGAAGGGGGGGGCAGGGGAGGGCCCCAGCATTTT.

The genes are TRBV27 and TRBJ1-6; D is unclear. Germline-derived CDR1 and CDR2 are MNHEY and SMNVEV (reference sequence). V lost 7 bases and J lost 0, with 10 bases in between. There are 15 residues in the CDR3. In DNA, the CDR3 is TGTGCCAGCACCTATCTGGGCTCCTATAATTCACCCCTCCACTTT. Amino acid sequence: CASTYLGSYNSPLHF.

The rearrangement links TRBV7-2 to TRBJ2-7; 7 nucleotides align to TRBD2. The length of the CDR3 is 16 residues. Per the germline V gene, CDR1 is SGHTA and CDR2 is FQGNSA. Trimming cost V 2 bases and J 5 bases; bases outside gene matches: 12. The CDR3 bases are TGTGCCAGCAGCTTACTCTTAGCGGGTCCTTTGAACGAGCAGTACTTC. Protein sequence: CASSLLLAGPLNEQYF.

CDR3 nucleotide sequence: TGTGCCAGCAGCTTCCCGGGACTAGCGTACAATGAGCAGTTCTTC. It codes for CASSFPGLAYNEQFF. The rearrangement uses TRBV5-4 and TRBJ2-1; 10 bases are a match to TRBD2. Trimming removed 2 bases from V and 4 bases from J; junction bases left unmatched: 3. The CDR3 consists of 15 residues. The germline V gene encodes CDR1 SGHNT and CDR2 YYREEE (reference sequence).

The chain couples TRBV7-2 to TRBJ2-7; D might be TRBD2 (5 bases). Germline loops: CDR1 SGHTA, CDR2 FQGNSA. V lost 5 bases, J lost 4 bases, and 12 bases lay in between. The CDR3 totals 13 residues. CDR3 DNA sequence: TGTGCCAGCAGCCCCCCCGGGATTTACGAGCAGTACTTC. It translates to CASSPPGIYEQYF. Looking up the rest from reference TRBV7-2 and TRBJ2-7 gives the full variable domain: GAGVSQSPSNKVTEKGKDVELRCDPISGHTALYWYRQSLGQGLEFLIYFQGNSAPDKSGLPSDRFSAERTGGSVSTLTIQRTQQEDSAVYLCASSPPGIYEQYFGPGTRLTVT.

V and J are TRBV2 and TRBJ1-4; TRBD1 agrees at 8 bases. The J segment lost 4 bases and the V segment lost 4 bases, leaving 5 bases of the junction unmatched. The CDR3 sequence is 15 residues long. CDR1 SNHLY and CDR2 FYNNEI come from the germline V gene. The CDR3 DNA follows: TGTGCCAGCAGTGTAGGACAGGGTGGTAATGAAAAACTGTTTTTT. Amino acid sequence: CASSVGQGGNEKLFF.

Written as DNA, the CDR3 is TGCGCCAGCAGCCAAGGCGAGGGGAGGTACGAGCAGTACTTC. Translating gives CASSQGEGRYEQYF. The chain links TRBV4-3 to TRBJ2-5, with D possibly being TRBD2 (6 bases). The closer fit of TRBJ2-7 to the DNA end suggests the J call may be wrong. The CDR3 consists of 14 residues. Per germline, CDR1 LGHNA and CDR2 YSLEER.

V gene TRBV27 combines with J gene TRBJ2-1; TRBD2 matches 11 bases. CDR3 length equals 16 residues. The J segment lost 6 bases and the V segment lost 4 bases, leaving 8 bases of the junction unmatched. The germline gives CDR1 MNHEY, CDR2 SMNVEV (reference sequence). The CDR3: CASSSPTSGSANEQFF. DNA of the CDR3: TGTGCCAGCAGTTCCCCAACTAGCGGGAGTGCCAATGAGCAGTTCTTC.

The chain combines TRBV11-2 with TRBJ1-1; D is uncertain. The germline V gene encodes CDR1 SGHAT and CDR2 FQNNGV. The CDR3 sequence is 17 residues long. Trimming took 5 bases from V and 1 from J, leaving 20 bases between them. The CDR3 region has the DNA TGTGCCAGCAGCCAAAATAATTACAAGGTCGGGAACACTGAAGCTTTCTTT. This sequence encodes CASSQNNYKVGNTEAFF.

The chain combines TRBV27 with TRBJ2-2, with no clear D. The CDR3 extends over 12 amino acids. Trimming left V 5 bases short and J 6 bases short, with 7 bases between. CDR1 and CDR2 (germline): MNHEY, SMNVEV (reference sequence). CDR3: CASSTSAGELFF. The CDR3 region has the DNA TGTGCCAGCAGTACGTCTGCCGGGGAGCTGTTTTTT.

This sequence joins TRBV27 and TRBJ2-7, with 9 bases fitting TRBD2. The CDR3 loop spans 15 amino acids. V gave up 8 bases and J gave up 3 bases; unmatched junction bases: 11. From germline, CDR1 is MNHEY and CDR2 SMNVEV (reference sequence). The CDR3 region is CASATRAGGLYEQYF. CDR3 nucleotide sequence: TGTGCCAGCGCAACGCGGGCGGGAGGGCTCTACGAGCAGTACTTC.

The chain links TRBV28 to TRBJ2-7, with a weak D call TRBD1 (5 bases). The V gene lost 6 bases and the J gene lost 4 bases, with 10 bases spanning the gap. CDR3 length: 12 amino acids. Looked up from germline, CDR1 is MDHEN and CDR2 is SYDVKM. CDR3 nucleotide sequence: TGTGCCAGCAGCGCCAGGGTTTACGAGCAGTACTTC. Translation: CASSARVYEQYF.